These 22 T cell receptor beta chains were sequenced from one sample in a study of a mutant IDH1 vaccine in newly diagnosed glioma. The time point: baseline, week 1 (first vaccination visit). Treatment noted: pre-vaccination baseline after standard-of-care therapy. Repertoires were generated with immunoSEQ multiplex PCR, while TCRdb's copy carries only in-frame clones and drops some. The sample has 30,000 to 40,000 clones, 78% seen once; the top ten hold 7.5% to 9.5%. The input for sequencing was PBMCs, taken from a glioma patient treated with radiotherapy, temozolomide or both. The source is a man in his forties with glioma. Some clones in this sample may be carry-over from other donors' samples.

The chain recombines TRBV5-1 with TRBJ1-2; D remains unclear. Trimming pared 0 bases from V and 3 bases from J, leaving 6 bases between. The CDR3 has 13 residues. The germline gives CDR1 SGHRS, CDR2 YFSETQ. In DNA, the CDR3 is TGCGCCAGCAGCTTGGGTGGGGACTATGGCTACACCTTC. Its protein product is CASSLGGDYGYTF. Filled out from reference TRBV5-1 and TRBJ1-2, the complete variable domain reads KAGVTQTPRYLIKTRGQQVTLSCSPISGHRSVSWYQQTPGQGLQFLFEYFSETQRNKGNFPGRFSGRQFSNSRSEMNVSTLELGDSALYLCASSLGGDYGYTFGSGTRLTVV.

The chain couples TRBV4-3 to TRBJ2-7; 9 bases are shared with TRBD1. Germline V gene data show CDR1 as LGHNA and CDR2 as YSLEER. Trimming removed 3 bases from V and 2 bases from J; junction bases left unmatched: 8. The CDR3 loop spans 16 amino acids. DNA for the CDR3: TGCGCCAGCAGCCAGGGGACCGGGACAGGGACCTACGAGCAGTACTTC. Encoded protein: CASSQGTGTGTYEQYF.

The count of this clone is one. The chain employs TRBV28 and TRBJ1-2; D unresolved. This CDR3 has 13 amino acids. The V end was cut by 2 bases, the J end by 1 base, with 5 bases between. The V gene's germline CDR1 is MDHEN and CDR2 SYDVKM. CDR3 residues: CASSLVHNYGYTF. The CDR3 coding sequence is TGTGCCAGCAGTTTAGTTCATAACTATGGCTACACCTTC.

This chain uses TRBV9 with TRBJ1-1; possibly TRBD1 for D (5 bases). Trimming stripped 0 bases from V and 11 bases from J, with 20 bases between. The CDR3 has 15 amino acids. Germline-derived CDR1 and CDR2 are SGDLS and YYNGEE. CDR3 DNA: TGTGCCAGCAGCGTAGAGGGGAACAGTGTCCGGGAGGCTTTCTTT. Translation: CASSVEGNSVREAFF. Drawing the rest from reference TRBV9 and TRBJ1-1, the complete variable domain is DSGVTQTPKHLITATGQRVTLRCSPRSGDLSVYWYQQSLDQGLQFLIQYYNGEERAKGNILERFSAQQFPDLHSELNLSSLELGDSALYFCASSVEGNSVREAFFGQGTRLTVV.

This chain links TRBV13 with TRBJ2-3, with D hard to call. Trimming took 5 bases from V and 0 from J, leaving 9 bases between them. The germline V gene has CDR1 PRHDT and CDR2 FYEKMQ (reference sequence). The CDR3 is 14 residues long. The CDR3 sequence: CASSDGRSTDTQYF. The CDR3 bases are TGTGCCAGCAGCGATGGTAGGAGCACAGATACGCAGTATTTT.

The chain has TRBV18 and TRBJ2-2; 9 bases are a match to TRBD1. Germline lookup yields CDR1 KGHSH and CDR2 LQKENI. CDR3 length equals 14 residues. After removal of 6 bases from V and 6 bases from J, the junction contained 5 bases not matched to a gene. The CDR3 DNA sequence: TGTGCCAGCTCGCGGGGACAGGGTGCCGGGGAGCTGTTTTTT. It translates to CASSRGQGAGELFF.

J is TRBJ2-1 and V is TRBV5-4; D gene unclear. The length of the CDR3 is 14 residues. The germline gives CDR1 SGHNT, CDR2 YYREEE (reference sequence). The V and J ends lost 6 bases and 1 base respectively, with 11 bases between them. This CDR3 is CASTSAVSYNEQFF. CDR3 sequence (DNA): TGTGCCAGCACCTCGGCGGTGTCCTACAATGAGCAGTTCTTC.

This rearrangement joins TRBV6-6 to TRBJ2-1, with no clear D. V was cut by 5 bases and J by 6 bases, with 5 bases left in between. CDR3 length: 11 amino acids. From germline, CDR1 is MNHNY and CDR2 SVGAGI (reference sequence). The CDR3 DNA is TGTGCCAGCAGTCTTAGCAATGAGCAGTTCTTC. Encoded protein: CASSLSNEQFF.

This chain connects TRBV2 to TRBJ1-5; unclear D gene. The CDR3 sequence is 12 residues long. Per the germline V gene, CDR1 is SNHLY and CDR2 is FYNNEI. Trimming stripped 5 bases from V and 6 bases from J, with 8 bases between. CDR3 loop: CASSIESQPQHF. In nucleotides, the CDR3 is TGTGCCAGCAGTATTGAGAGTCAGCCCCAGCATTTT. The full variable domain, in which reference TRBV2 and TRBJ1-5 provide the parts outside the CDR3, is EPEVTQTPSHQVTQMGQEVILRCVPISNHLYFYWYRQILGQKVEFLVSFYNNEISEKSEIFDDQFSVERPDGSNFTLKIRSTKLEDSAMYFCASSIESQPQHFGDGTRLSIL.

V and J are TRBV19 and TRBJ1-2; TRBD1 matches at 8 bases. Trimming cost V 5 bases and J 4 bases; bases outside gene matches: 9. Germline values: CDR1 LNHDA, CDR2 SQIVND (reference sequence). The CDR3 is 15 residues long. CDR3 sequence reads: CASSAPDRASYGYTF. CDR3 in DNA: TGTGCCAGTAGTGCCCCGGACAGGGCGAGCTATGGCTACACCTTC. The whole variable domain, filled in from reference TRBV19 and TRBJ1-2, reads DGGITQSPKYLFRKEGQNVTLSCEQNLNHDAMYWYRQDPGQGLRLIYYSQIVNDFQKGDIAEGYSVSREKKESFPLTVTSAQKNPTAFYLCASSAPDRASYGYTFGSGTRLTVV.

The CDR3 nucleotides read TGTGCCAGCAGCCCGAGGGCGGGGGCCAAAAACATTCAGTACTTC. Protein: CASSPRAGAKNIQYF. This chain connects TRBV5-6 to TRBJ2-4; D is possibly TRBD2 (6 bases). The V and J ends lost 4 bases and 1 base respectively, with 12 bases between them. The CDR3 extends over 15 amino acids. The germline gives CDR1 SGHDT, CDR2 YYEEEE.

This chain links TRBV19 with TRBJ1-1, with D uncertain. This CDR3 comprises 12 residues. V was pared by 6 bases and J by 3 bases, with 8 bases between. The germline CDR1 and CDR2 sequences are LNHDA and SQIVND (reference sequence). CDR3 DNA: TGTGCCAGTAGGCAATTCGACACTGAAGCTTTCTTT. Translated: CASRQFDTEAFF. The full variable domain, its missing parts supplied by reference TRBV19 and TRBJ1-1, is DGGITQSPKYLFRKEGQNVTLSCEQNLNHDAMYWYRQDPGQGLRLIYYSQIVNDFQKGDIAEGYSVSREKKESFPLTVTSAQKNPTAFYLCASRQFDTEAFFGQGTRLTVV.

The chain combines TRBV15 with TRBJ1-5; D is uncertain. This CDR3 comprises 12 residues. Germline V gene lookup returns CDR1 LNHNV and CDR2 YYDKDF (reference sequence). Trimming cost V 0 bases and J 4 bases, with 1 base left between them. CDR3 bases: TGTGCCACCAGCAGAGATAATCAGCCCCAGCATTTT. Translating gives CATSRDNQPQHF.

The rearrangement uses TRBV4-1 and TRBJ2-7; a weak D match, TRBD2 (5 bases). V lost 1 base and J 2 bases, leaving 15 bases between the germline ends. This CDR3 is built from 16 residues. Germline CDR1 is MGHRA and CDR2 is YSYEKL. In DNA, the CDR3 is TGCGCCAGCAGCCAAGGACTACGTGAGGACCCCTACGAGCAGTACTTC. Translation gives CASSQGLREDPYEQYF.

V and J are TRBV7-9 and TRBJ2-2; 7 bases agree with TRBD2. V was pared by 8 bases and J by 0 bases, with 12 bases of the junction left unmatched. Germline CDR1 SEHNR, CDR2 FQNEAQ (reference sequence). This CDR3 spans 17 amino acids. CDR3 residues: CASLREGSLANTGELFF. CDR3 DNA sequence: TGTGCCAGCTTGAGGGAGGGATCTTTAGCGAACACCGGGGAGCTGTTTTTT.

The chain combines TRBV19 with TRBJ2-7; D remains ambiguous. Germline loops: CDR1 LNHDA, CDR2 SQIVND (reference sequence). The CDR3 is 13 amino acids. The V gene lost 4 bases and the J gene lost 1 base, with 8 bases spanning the gap. The chain's CDR3 is CASSTSWSYEQYF. CDR3 DNA: TGTGCCAGTAGTACCAGCTGGTCCTACGAGCAGTACTTC.

The chain uses TRBV6-1 and TRBJ1-2, with D possibly matching TRBD1 (6 bases). CDR3 length: 15 residues. Trimming shortened V by 4 bases and J by 2 bases, and 14 bases separated the two germline ends. Per the germline V gene, CDR1 is MNHNS and CDR2 is SASEGT. CDR3 sequence (DNA): TGTGCCAGCAGTGTACGGGGGGGGCCCAACTATGGCTACACCTTC. Translated: CASSVRGGPNYGYTF.

The rearrangement uses TRBV12-5 and TRBJ1-3; D is unresolved. This CDR3 is built from 14 residues. Germline V gives CDR1 LGHNT, CDR2 FRNRAP. V lost 11 bases and J 0 bases, leaving 14 bases between the germline ends. This chain's CDR3 is CAGRRVSSGNTIYF. CDR3 DNA sequence: TGTGCTGGAAGGCGGGTAAGCTCTGGAAACACCATATATTTT.

V and J are TRBV4-2 and TRBJ2-3, with 7 bases fitting TRBD2. The J segment lost 1 base and the V segment lost 1 base, leaving 2 bases of the junction unmatched. Germline assignment: CDR1 LGHNA and CDR2 YNFKEQ. This CDR3 has 15 amino acids. The CDR3 here is CASSQVGGGTDTQYF. In DNA, the CDR3 is TGTGCCAGCAGCCAAGTGGGGGGGGGCACAGATACGCAGTATTTT.

The chain is built from TRBV28 and TRBJ2-7; 8 bases are a match to TRBD1. Germline V lookup: CDR1 MDHEN, CDR2 SYDVKM. The V gene end was trimmed by 7 bases and the J gene end by 5 bases; junction bases not matched to a gene: 19. The CDR3 extends over 17 amino acids. The CDR3 DNA reads as TGTGCCAGCACTCCAAGAGGACAGGGCGCCCCTCTTGACGAGCAGTACTTC. Amino acids: CASTPRGQGAPLDEQYF. The complete variable domain, with remaining parts taken from reference TRBV28 and TRBJ2-7, reads DVKVTQSSRYLVKRTGEKVFLECVQDMDHENMFWYRQDPGLGLRLIYFSYDVKMKEKGDIPEGYSVSREKKERFSLILESASTNQTSMYLCASTPRGQGAPLDEQYFGPGTRLTVT.

Here the CDR3 DNA reads TGTGCCACCAGCAGAGATGTGGGCGGGACAGGGCCCTACGAGCAGTACTTC. It translates to CATSRDVGGTGPYEQYF. This chain uses TRBV15 with TRBJ2-7; 9 bases fit TRBD1. Germline CDR1 is LNHNV and CDR2 is YYDKDF (reference sequence). V shed 0 bases and J 2 bases; nucleotides not matched to a gene: 8. The CDR3 is 17 residues long.

The chain carries TRBV18 and TRBJ2-7, with D possibly TRBD1 on 6 matching bases. Germline V gene data show CDR1 as KGHSH and CDR2 as LQKENI. This CDR3 comprises 17 residues. V gave up 3 bases and J gave up 6 bases, with 24 bases separating them. The CDR3 is CASSPPPGQRLPGEQYF. The CDR3 DNA is TGTGCCAGCTCACCCCCGCCGGGACAAAGACTCCCTGGCGAGCAGTACTTC.